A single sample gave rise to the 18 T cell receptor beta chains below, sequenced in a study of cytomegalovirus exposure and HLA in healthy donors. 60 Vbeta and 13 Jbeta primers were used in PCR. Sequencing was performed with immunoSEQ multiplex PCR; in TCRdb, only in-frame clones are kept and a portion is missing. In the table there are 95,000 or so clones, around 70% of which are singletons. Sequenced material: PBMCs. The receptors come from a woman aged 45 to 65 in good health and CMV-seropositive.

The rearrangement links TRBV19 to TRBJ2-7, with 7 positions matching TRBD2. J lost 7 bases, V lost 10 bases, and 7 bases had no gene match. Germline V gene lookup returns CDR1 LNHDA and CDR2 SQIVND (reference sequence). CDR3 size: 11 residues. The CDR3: CATLQAGEQYF. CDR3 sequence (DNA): TGTGCCACCCTTCAAGCGGGGGAGCAGTACTTC.

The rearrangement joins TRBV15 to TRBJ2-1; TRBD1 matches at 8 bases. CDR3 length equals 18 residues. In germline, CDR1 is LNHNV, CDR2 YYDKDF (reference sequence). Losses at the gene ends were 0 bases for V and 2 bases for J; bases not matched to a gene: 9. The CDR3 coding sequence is TGTGCCACCAGCAGAGATCTCCTCGGGGACAGGACCTACAATGAGCAGTTCTTC. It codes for CATSRDLLGDRTYNEQFF. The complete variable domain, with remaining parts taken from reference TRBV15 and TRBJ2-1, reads DAMVIQNPRYQVTQFGKPVTLSCSQTLNHNVMYWYQQKSSQAPKLLFHYYDKDFNNEADTPDNFQSRRPNTSFCFLDIRSPGLGDTAMYLCATSRDLLGDRTYNEQFFGPGTRLTVL.

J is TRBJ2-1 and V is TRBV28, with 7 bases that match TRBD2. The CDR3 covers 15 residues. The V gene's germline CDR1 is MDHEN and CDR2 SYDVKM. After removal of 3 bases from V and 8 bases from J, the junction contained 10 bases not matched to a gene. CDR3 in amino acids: CASSFGSGMFDEQFF. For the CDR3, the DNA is TGTGCCAGCAGTTTCGGAAGCGGGATGTTTGATGAGCAGTTCTTC.

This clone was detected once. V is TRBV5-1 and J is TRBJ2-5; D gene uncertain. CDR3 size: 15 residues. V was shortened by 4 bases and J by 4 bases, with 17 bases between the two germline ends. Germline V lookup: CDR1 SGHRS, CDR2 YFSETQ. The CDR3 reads CASSKTDARRETQYF. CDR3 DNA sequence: TGCGCCAGCAGCAAAACCGACGCTAGGAGAGAGACCCAGTACTTC.

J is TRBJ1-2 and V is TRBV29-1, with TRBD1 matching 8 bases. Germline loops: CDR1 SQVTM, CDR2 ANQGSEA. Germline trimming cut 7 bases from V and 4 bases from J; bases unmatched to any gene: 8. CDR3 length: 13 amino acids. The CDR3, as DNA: TGCAGCGCCCGACAGGGGTCGGGCTATGGCTACACCTTC. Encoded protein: CSARQGSGYGYTF. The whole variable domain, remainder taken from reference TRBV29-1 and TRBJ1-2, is SAVISQKPSRDICQRGTSLTIQCQVDSQVTMMFWYRQQPGQSLTLIATANQGSEATYESGFVIDKFPISRPNLTFSTLTVSNMSPEDSSIYLCSARQGSGYGYTFGSGTRLTVV.

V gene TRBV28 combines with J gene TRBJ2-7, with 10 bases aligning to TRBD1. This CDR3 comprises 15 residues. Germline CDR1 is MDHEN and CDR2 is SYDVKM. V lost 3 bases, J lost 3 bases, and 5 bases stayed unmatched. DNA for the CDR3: TGTGCCAGCAGTTTTACGACAGGGGGCCTCTACGAGCAGTACTTC. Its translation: CASSFTTGGLYEQYF.

CDR3 amino acids: CAISEGGNGNTIYF. DNA of the CDR3: TGTGCCATCAGTGAGGGGGGGAACGGAAACACCATATATTTT. The chain recombines TRBV10-3 with TRBJ1-3, with D possibly TRBD1 on 5 matching bases. Germline loops: CDR1 ENHRY, CDR2 SYGVKD. CDR3 length: 14 amino acids. V was pared by 2 bases and J by 4 bases, with 9 bases between.

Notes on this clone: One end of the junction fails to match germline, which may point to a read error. The CDR3 DNA sequence: TGTTCCAGCAGCTTAGCCTTAACAGGGGGCTCCAATCAGCCCCAGCATTTT. Translated, it gives CSSSLALTGGSNQPQHF. The chain couples TRBV7-9 to TRBJ1-5; 9 bases are shared with TRBD1. The germline V gene encodes CDR1 SEHNR and CDR2 FQNEAQ (reference sequence). The CDR3 spans 17 residues.

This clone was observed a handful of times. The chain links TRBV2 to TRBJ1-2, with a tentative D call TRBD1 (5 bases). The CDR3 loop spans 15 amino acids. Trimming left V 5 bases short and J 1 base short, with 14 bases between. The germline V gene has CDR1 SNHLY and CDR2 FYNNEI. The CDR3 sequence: CASSMQGRDNYGYTF. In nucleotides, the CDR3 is TGTGCCAGCAGTATGCAGGGTAGGGATAACTATGGCTACACCTTC.

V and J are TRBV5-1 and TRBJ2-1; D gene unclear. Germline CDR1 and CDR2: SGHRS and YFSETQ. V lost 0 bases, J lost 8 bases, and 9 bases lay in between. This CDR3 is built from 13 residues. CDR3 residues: CASSLVSVDEQFF. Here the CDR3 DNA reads TGCGCCAGCAGCTTGGTCTCGGTGGATGAGCAGTTCTTC. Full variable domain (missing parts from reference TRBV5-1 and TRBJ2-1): KAGVTQTPRYLIKTRGQQVTLSCSPISGHRSVSWYQQTPGQGLQFLFEYFSETQRNKGNFPGRFSGRQFSNSRSEMNVSTLELGDSALYLCASSLVSVDEQFFGPGTRLTVL.

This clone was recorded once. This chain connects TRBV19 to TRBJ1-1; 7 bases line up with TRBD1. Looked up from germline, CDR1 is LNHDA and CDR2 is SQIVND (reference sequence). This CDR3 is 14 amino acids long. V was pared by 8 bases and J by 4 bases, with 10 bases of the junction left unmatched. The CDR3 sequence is CASGPTGYSTEAFF. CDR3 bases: TGTGCCAGTGGTCCGACAGGGTATAGCACTGAAGCTTTCTTT.

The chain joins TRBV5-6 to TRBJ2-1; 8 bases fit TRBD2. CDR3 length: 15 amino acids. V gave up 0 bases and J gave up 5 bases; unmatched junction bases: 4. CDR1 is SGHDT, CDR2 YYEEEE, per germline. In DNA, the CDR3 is TGTGCCAGCAGCTTGGGACTAGCGCATAACAATGAGCAGTTCTTC. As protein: CASSLGLAHNNEQFF.

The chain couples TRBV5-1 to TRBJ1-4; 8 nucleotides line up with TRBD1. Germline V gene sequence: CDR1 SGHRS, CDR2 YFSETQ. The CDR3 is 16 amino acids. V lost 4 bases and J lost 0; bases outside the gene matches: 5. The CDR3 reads CASSPEDRATNEKLFF. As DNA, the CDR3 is TGCGCCAGCAGCCCGGAGGACAGGGCAACTAATGAAAAACTGTTTTTT.

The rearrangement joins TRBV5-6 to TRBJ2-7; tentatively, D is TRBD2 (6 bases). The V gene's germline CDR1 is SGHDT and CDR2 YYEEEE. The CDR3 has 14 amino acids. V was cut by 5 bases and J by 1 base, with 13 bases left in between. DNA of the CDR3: TGTGCCAGCAGGGCTTGGGGGGAATCCTACGAGCAGTACTTC. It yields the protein CASRAWGESYEQYF.

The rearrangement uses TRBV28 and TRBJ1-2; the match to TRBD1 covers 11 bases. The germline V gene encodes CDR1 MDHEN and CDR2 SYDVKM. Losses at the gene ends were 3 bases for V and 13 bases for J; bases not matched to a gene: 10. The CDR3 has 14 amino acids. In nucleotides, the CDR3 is TGTGCCAGCAGTTTCGTCGGGAGGGACAGGGGGATCACCTTC. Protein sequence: CASSFVGRDRGITF.

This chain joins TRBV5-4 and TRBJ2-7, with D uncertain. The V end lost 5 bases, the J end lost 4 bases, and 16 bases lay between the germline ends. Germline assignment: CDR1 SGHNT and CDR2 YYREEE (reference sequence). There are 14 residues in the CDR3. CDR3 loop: CASSPFNGVYEQYF. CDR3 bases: TGTGCCAGCAGTCCTTTCAACGGAGTTTACGAGCAGTACTTC.

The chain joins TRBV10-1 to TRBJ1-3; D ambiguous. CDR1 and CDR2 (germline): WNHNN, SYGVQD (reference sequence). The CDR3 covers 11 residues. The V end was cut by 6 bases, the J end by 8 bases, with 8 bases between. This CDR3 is CASRREDTIYF. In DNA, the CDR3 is TGCGCCAGCAGGCGGGAGGACACCATATATTTT.

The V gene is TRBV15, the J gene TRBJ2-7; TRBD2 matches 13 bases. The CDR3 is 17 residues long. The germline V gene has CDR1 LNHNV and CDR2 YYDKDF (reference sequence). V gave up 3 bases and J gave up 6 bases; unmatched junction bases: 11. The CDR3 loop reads CATSRGGGLAGAPEQYF. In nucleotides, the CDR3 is TGTGCCACCAGCAGGGGTGGCGGACTAGCGGGAGCCCCCGAGCAGTACTTC.